This T cell receptor (beta chain) was sequenced for a study of a mutant IDH1 vaccine in newly diagnosed glioma. Overall study: Every participant had undergone radiotherapy, temozolomide, or both before, and most underwent both.

This CDR3 has 12 amino acids. Trimming pared 1 base from V and 6 bases from J, leaving 4 bases between. Germline CDR1 reads SGHRS; CDR2 reads YFSETQ. Time point described: baseline, week 1 (first vaccination visit). Treatment noted: pre-vaccination baseline after standard-of-care therapy. Donor tumors were new WHO grade 3 or 4 IDH1-mutant, ATRX-lost astrocytomas. Study-wide results and caveats: Evidence of vaccine-induced immune responses was documented in about 93% of patients. Whatever changes occurred in top peripheral T cell clonotypes seemed unrelated to pseudoprogression.

Measured with immunoSEQ multiplex PCR; TCRdb has only the in-frame clones, and not every one. Among roughly 38,000 clones listed, just under 80% were seen once. About this clone itself: Its antigen is currently unknown.

Sample: PBMCs, taken from a glioma patient treated with radiotherapy, temozolomide or both. This sequence was found in a man aged 35-49 years with glioma. Some clones in this sample may be carry-over from other donors' samples. The rearrangement joins TRBV5-1 to TRBJ2-2; D call uncertain. CDR3 loop: CASSLSAGELFF. The DNA of the CDR3 is TGCGCCAGCAGCTTGTCGGCCGGGGAGCTGTTTTTT.